This T cell receptor (beta chain) came from a study of shared clonotypes between healthy human individuals. The authors split each subset's genomic DNA evenly across several immunoSEQ plates. Sequencing used immunoSEQ multiplex PCR; TCRdb keeps in-frame clones, though not all of them. The sample has 2 million to 2.5 million clones, approximately 95% seen once. The clonotype comes from a man younger than 35 in good health. The sample taken for sequencing was naive CD4+ T cells sorted from blood. Subset defined: CD45RA+ positively selected.

In nucleotides, the CDR3 is TGTGCCAGCAGCTTAGCGGGGACAGGGGGCCCCTATGGCTACACCTTC. The encoded protein is CASSLAGTGGPYGYTF. The chain recombines TRBV11-2 with TRBJ1-2; 12 bases are shared with TRBD1. Germline CDR1 reads SGHAT; CDR2 reads FQNNGV. The CDR3 extends over 16 amino acids. Unmatched junction bases numbered 4, after V lost 1 base and J lost 4 bases.